The entry that follows covers one T cell receptor (beta chain) sequence. What it binds is not known. This sample is part of a study of T cell responses to AZD1222 COVID-19 vaccine. This CDR3 spans 15 amino acids. Germline CDR1 and CDR2: MDHEN and SYDVKM. V lost 6 bases and J lost 0, with 12 bases in between. Profiling relied on immunoSEQ multiplex PCR, and the TCRdb table lists in-frame clones only, not all of them. The sample lists around 100,000 clones; about 91% were seen once. Study conclusions and caveats: Per reports, nearly half of all spike-specific TCRs target regions that are unmutated in variants. At 160-218 and 743-854, vaccine-associated CD4 TCRs were dominant, and they spanned spike. Most donors were white British, females outnumbered males, and clonal diversity was possibly underestimated.

V and J are TRBV28 and TRBJ1-5; D gene uncertain. Specimen: peripheral blood, collected 28 days after the second AZD1222 dose. This clonotype was sampled from an adult who received the AZD1222 COVID-19 vaccine. Written as DNA, the CDR3 is TGTGCCAGCAGCCGCGGACGGACTAGCAATCAGCCCCAGCATTTT. Its translation is CASSRGRTSNQPQHF.